Sequencing of this TCR beta chain was carried out in a study of T cells in Graves' hyperthyroidism and ophthalmopathy. Study in general: Peripheral blood samples were taken at initial diagnosis, prior to any treatment.

Amplified TCR beta CDR3 regions came from RNA transcripts. HTBI primers were the set used in a first-round RT-PCR of the TCR CDR3. In TCRdb, the multiplex PCR reads were re-called with MiXCR into one record per CDR3 protein. The sample lists 300,000 to 400,000 distinct CDR3 sequences; over 11% were seen once. Trimming cost V 6 bases and J 2 bases; bases outside gene matches: 10. Germline CDR1 reads SNHLY; CDR2 reads FYNNEI. This CDR3 contains 17 residues. Input material: blood. The source is a woman aged 55-70 years with Graves' hyperthyroidism. V and J are TRBV2 and TRBJ2-7; 13 bases line up with TRBD2. The CDR3, as DNA: TGTGCCAGCAGCCCCGGACTAGCGGGAGAGATAACCTACGAGCAGTACTTC. Protein: CASSPGLAGEITYEQYF.